These 9 T cell receptor beta chains were all obtained from the same sample, sequenced in a study of shared clonotypes between healthy human individuals. Measured with immunoSEQ multiplex PCR; TCRdb has only the in-frame clones, and not every one. Of under 550,000 clones in the sample, 96% were seen once. Sequencing used naive CD4+ T cells sorted from blood. Subset specified: CD45RA+ positively selected. These receptors were obtained from a woman younger than 45 in good health.

The chain uses TRBV27 and TRBJ1-1; TRBD1 might be the D (5 bases). Germline CDR1 is MNHEY and CDR2 is SMNVEV (reference sequence). CDR3 length equals 17 residues. Trimming removed 7 bases from V and 3 bases from J, with 24 bases in between. The CDR3 nucleotides are TGTGCCAGCATCAGGCAGGGCAGACAACACCGGGACACTGAAGCTTTCTTT. It encodes CASIRQGRQHRDTEAFF.

In this sample, this clone turned up once. The V and J genes are TRBV6-1 and TRBJ2-3; TRBD1 matches 10 bases. The length of the CDR3 is 15 residues. J was trimmed by 5 bases and V by 1 base; bases with no gene match: 3. Germline loops: CDR1 MNHNS, CDR2 SASEGT. This CDR3 reads CASSEGRTGGDTQYF. CDR3 nucleotides: TGTGCCAGCAGTGAAGGACGGACAGGGGGAGATACGCAGTATTTT.

The gene calls are TRBV29-1 and TRBJ2-7; 10 positions match TRBD1. The CDR3 sequence is 13 residues long. CDR1 and CDR2 (germline): SQVTM, ANQGSEA. Germline trimming cut 6 bases from V and 3 bases from J; bases unmatched to any gene: 5. Here the CDR3 DNA reads TGCAGCGTCCAGACAGGGGGCGGCTACGAGCAGTACTTC. Translating gives CSVQTGGGYEQYF.

The J gene is TRBJ1-5, the V gene TRBV28; D might be TRBD1 (5 bases). Trimming removed 10 bases from V and 0 bases from J, with 16 bases in between. The CDR3 is made up of 15 amino acids. Germline V gene lookup returns CDR1 MDHEN and CDR2 SYDVKM. The CDR3 DNA follows: TGTGCCACTCGACCCTCAGGGATTAGCAATCAGCCCCAGCATTTT. Its protein product is CATRPSGISNQPQHF.

J is TRBJ1-6 and V is TRBV7-2; D remains unclear. Trimming took 10 bases from V and 1 from J, leaving 17 bases between them. CDR1 and CDR2 from the germline V gene are SGHTA and FQGNSA. The CDR3 length is 16 residues. CDR3 in amino acids: CATLLRGASYNSPLHF. The CDR3, as DNA: TGTGCCACCCTTCTTCGGGGTGCGTCCTATAATTCACCCCTCCACTTT. Using reference TRBV7-2 and TRBJ1-6 for the parts outside the CDR3, the full variable domain is GAGVSQSPSNKVTEKGKDVELRCDPISGHTALYWYRQSLGQGLEFLIYFQGNSAPDKSGLPSDRFSAERTGGSVSTLTIQRTQQEDSAVYLCATLLRGASYNSPLHFGNGTRLTVT.

This clone is a singleton in its sample. The rearrangement links TRBV27 to TRBJ2-7, with D possibly matching TRBD1 (6 bases). Germline loops: CDR1 MNHEY, CDR2 SMNVEV (reference sequence). V lost 5 bases and J lost 0, with 20 bases in between. CDR3 length equals 17 residues. The CDR3 reads CASSPTIDRLNSYEQYF. The DNA of the CDR3 is TGTGCCAGCAGTCCAACTATCGACAGGTTAAACTCCTACGAGCAGTACTTC.

The J gene is TRBJ2-1, the V gene TRBV5-1, with D perhaps given as TRBD1 or TRBD2 (5 bases each). V was cut by 4 bases and J by 16 bases, with 21 bases left in between. Germline lookup yields CDR1 SGHRS and CDR2 YFSETQ. The CDR3 is made up of 13 amino acids. CDR3 coding DNA: TGCGCCAGCAGCACAGACCGGGGCTCTCCTTTATTCTTC. This translates into CASSTDRGSPLFF.

The V gene is TRBV25-1, the J gene TRBJ1-2, with 7 bases fitting TRBD1. Per germline, CDR1 MGHDK and CDR2 SYGVNS. The trim removed 5 bases at V and 3 bases at J, leaving 12 bases unmatched. The CDR3 extends over 16 amino acids. The CDR3 DNA follows: TGTGCCAGCAGTTCCACGAGGTGGCAGGGGGACTATGGCTACACCTTC. Translation: CASSSTRWQGDYGYTF.

This clone was found a few times. The chain employs TRBV28 and TRBJ1-2; D not resolved. Trimming cost V 4 bases and J 5 bases, with 8 bases left between them. There are 12 residues in the CDR3. CDR1 and CDR2 (germline): MDHEN, SYDVKM. CDR3 nucleotide sequence: TGTGCCAGCAGTTCAAACAGATATGGCTACACCTTC. Protein product: CASSSNRYGYTF.